This TCR beta chain derives from a study of blood T cell repertoires in COVID-19. Turning to the study itself: The origin of the acute and convalescent COVID-19 samples was the United States, Italy and Spain.

Clones were sequenced by immunoSEQ multiplex PCR, and TCRdb holds only the in-frame ones, with some missing. Among 200,000 to 300,000 clones, around 88% were seen once, and the ten largest hold over 1%. The clonotype originates from a woman in her 40s with acute COVID-19. Sequenced material: PBMCs or T cells enriched from blood (not recorded which).

In DNA, the CDR3 is TGTGCCAGCAGTTACTGGGCCCTAGCGGGAGAGGGGGAGCAGTTCTTC. Amino acid sequence: CASSYWALAGEGEQFF. The V and J genes are TRBV6-5 and TRBJ2-1; 10 bases align to TRBD2. The germline V gene has CDR1 MNHEY and CDR2 SVGAGI. CDR3 length: 16 residues. V trimming: 1 base; J trimming: 10 bases; junction bases outside the gene matches: 10.